Presented here are 28 T cell receptor beta chains from one specimen sequenced in a study of regulatory T cells in long-lasting Graves disease. This sample's time point: persistent/refractory GD, antithyroid drugs over 5 years with positive TRAb. RNA isolated from PBMCs was used to make the TCR library. Building the TCR beta libraries relied on iRepertoire HTBI primers, and CDR3 regions underwent Arm-PCR. TCRdb analysed the multiplex PCR reads with MiXCR anew, one entry per CDR3 protein. The data contain roughly 360,000 distinct CDR3 sequences, roughly 23% of them singletons. Sequenced material: peripheral blood mononuclear cells (PBMCs), taken when the disease was refractory, from a patient treated with antithyroid drugs. The receptors here all came from a woman between 40 and 55 years old with Graves disease.

The chain has TRBV6-5 and TRBJ1-4; D gene unclear. In germline, CDR1 is MNHEY, CDR2 SVGAGI. The V end lost 0 bases, the J end lost 0 bases, and 11 bases lay between the germline ends. CDR3 size: 17 residues. The CDR3 nucleotides read TGTGCCAGCAGTTACTCAGTCAGAACTGCAACTAATGAAAAACTGTTTTTT. Translation gives CASSYSVRTATNEKLFF.

This clonotype is a singleton in its sample. Compared with germline, one end of the junction differs, possibly owing to a read error. In DNA, the CDR3 is TGTGCCAGTAGTTTAGATGGAGTGAACACTGAAGCTTTCTTT. This sequence encodes CASSLDGVNTEAFF. The chain carries TRBV19 and TRBJ1-1, with no clear D. The length of the CDR3 is 14 residues. CDR1 is LNHDA, CDR2 SQIVND, per germline (reference sequence).

This clonotype showed up many times. The chain combines TRBV7-9 with TRBJ2-5; the D gene is possibly TRBD1 (5 bases). Per the germline V gene, CDR1 is SEHNR and CDR2 is FQNEAQ (reference sequence). CDR3 length: 14 amino acids. Deletions cut 2 bases from V and 5 bases from J, with 12 bases between. The CDR3 sequence: CASSLQGRAETQYF. In nucleotides, the CDR3 is TGTGCCAGCAGCTTACAGGGCAGGGCCGAGACCCAGTACTTC.

About this clonotype itself: This may stem from a read error, because a much larger clone lies one nucleotide away. J is TRBJ2-4 and V is TRBV2, with D possibly TRBD1 on 6 matching bases. Germline V gene sequence: CDR1 SNHLY, CDR2 FYNNEI. The CDR3 covers 13 residues. In nucleotides, the CDR3 is TGTGCCAGCTCTGGACAGAAAAAAAACACTCAGTACTTC. Protein: CASSGQKKNTQYF.

This clonotype turned up a few times. The chain couples TRBV6-1 to TRBJ1-5; 12 bases are a match to TRBD1. The CDR3 spans 16 residues. CDR1 and CDR2 (germline): MNHNS, SASEGT. J lost 4 bases, V lost 4 bases, and 5 bases had no gene match. CDR3 loop: CASSGPGQGANQPQHF. As DNA, the CDR3 is TGTGCCAGCAGTGGACCGGGACAGGGGGCAAATCAGCCCCAGCATTTT.

The genes are TRBV30 and TRBJ1-4; D may be TRBD1 (5 bases). Germline loops: CDR1 GTSNPN, CDR2 SVGIG (reference sequence). Trimming cost V 3 bases and J 0 bases, with 11 bases left between them. CDR3 length: 15 amino acids. For the CDR3, the DNA is TGTGCCTGGAGGGTAGGACAAGCAACTAATGAAAAACTGTTTTTT. Translation: CAWRVGQATNEKLFF.

As regards this clonotype: A clone one base away is much larger, so this may be a read error. CDR3 amino acids: CSARDRQGVETQHF. In DNA form, the CDR3 reads TGCAGTGCTAGAGATCGGCAGGGTGTAGAGACCCAGCACTTC. The chain is built from TRBV20-1 and TRBJ2-5, with D maybe TRBD1 (5 bases). The CDR3 contains 14 residues. Germline values: CDR1 DFQATT, CDR2 SNEGSKA (reference sequence).

A remark on this clonotype: This may come from a read error, since a much larger clone is one base off. The missing conserved phenylalanine or tryptophan at the end of this CDR3 makes a read error likely. This rearrangement joins TRBV7-8 to TRBJ1-1, with D perhaps TRBD1 (5 bases). The CDR3 has 15 amino acids. Germline V lookup: CDR1 SGHVS, CDR2 FQNEAQ. Trimming pared 1 base from V and 3 bases from J, leaving 12 bases between. This CDR3 is CASSLVAGWDTEAFL. CDR3 nucleotide sequence: TGTGCCAGCAGCTTAGTGGCAGGGTGGGACACTGAAGCTTTCCTT.

This clonotype was detected only a few times. The V and J genes are TRBV14 and TRBJ2-7, with D maybe TRBD1 (6 bases). The CDR3 is made up of 16 amino acids. Germline values: CDR1 SGHDN, CDR2 FVKESK. Trimming took off 5 bases at V and 5 bases at J, with 22 bases between the two ends. The CDR3 protein is CASSSPRTAQGHEQYF. As DNA, the CDR3 is TGTGCCAGCAGCTCTCCGAGGACAGCACAAGGCCACGAGCAGTACTTC.

This chain connects TRBV18 to TRBJ2-7, with D possibly being TRBD1 (6 bases). Trimming shortened V by 4 bases and J by 7 bases, and 17 bases separated the two germline ends. Germline CDR1 and CDR2: KGHSH and LQKENI. This CDR3 contains 14 residues. Here the CDR3 reads CASSLTGPLREQYF. CDR3 bases: TGTGCCAGCTCACTTACAGGGCCCTTGAGGGAGCAGTACTTC.

The chain has TRBV30 and TRBJ2-7; 9 bases are a match to TRBD1. V shed 1 base, J shed 6 bases, and the junction held 10 bases outside the gene matches. Germline V gives CDR1 GTSNPN, CDR2 SVGIG (reference sequence). This CDR3 contains 15 residues. This CDR3 reads CAWSGSRDRAFEQYF. The CDR3 region has the DNA TGTGCCTGGAGTGGATCCCGGGACAGGGCGTTCGAGCAGTACTTC.

This clonotype showed up many times. The gene calls are TRBV28 and TRBJ2-7; perhaps TRBD1 as D (5 bases). Per the germline V gene, CDR1 is MDHEN and CDR2 is SYDVKM. The germline V and J ends were trimmed by 7 bases and 0 bases, with 16 bases remaining between them. The CDR3 covers 15 residues. DNA of the CDR3: TGTGCCAGCAACCCCCAGAGGACACCCTCCTACGAGCAGTACTTC. This gives the protein CASNPQRTPSYEQYF. Looking up the rest from reference TRBV28 and TRBJ2-7 gives the full variable domain: DVKVTQSSRYLVKRTGEKVFLECVQDMDHENMFWYRQDPGLGLRLIYFSYDVKMKEKGDIPEGYSVSREKKERFSLILESASTNQTSMYLCASNPQRTPSYEQYFGPGTRLTVT.

This clonotype appeared many times. The chain couples TRBV20-1 to TRBJ2-1, with D perhaps matching TRBD2 (5 bases). The CDR3 has 11 residues. CDR1 and CDR2 (germline): DFQATT, SNEGSKA (reference sequence). V shed 3 bases and J shed 7 bases, with 7 bases lying between them. This chain's CDR3 is CSASPGNEQFF. CDR3 bases: TGCAGTGCTAGCCCGGGGAATGAGCAGTTCTTC.

This clonotype was picked up many times. The chain has TRBV28 and TRBJ2-2; D gene ambiguous. The germline gives CDR1 MDHEN, CDR2 SYDVKM. This CDR3 is built from 17 residues. V lost 3 bases and J lost 0, with 14 bases in between. DNA for the CDR3: TGTGCCAGCAGTTTTGATGCGGCACCCACGAACACCGGGGAGCTGTTTTTT. This encodes CASSFDAAPTNTGELFF.

This clonotype was seen a few times. The chain recombines TRBV19 with TRBJ2-5; the D is unclear. The CDR3 runs to 13 residues. V dropped 3 bases and J dropped 5 bases, with 10 bases sitting between them. Germline V gene data show CDR1 as LNHDA and CDR2 as SQIVND (reference sequence). CDR3 region: CASSIRVDETQYF. In DNA form, the CDR3 reads TGTGCCAGTAGTATCCGGGTGGACGAGACCCAGTACTTC.

The rearrangement uses TRBV15 and TRBJ2-5; weak D call: TRBD1 (6 bases). The CDR3 loop spans 15 amino acids. The V gene's germline CDR1 is LNHNV and CDR2 YYDKDF (reference sequence). Trimming took 2 bases from V and 2 from J, leaving 12 bases between them. DNA for the CDR3: TGTGCCACCAGCAGACAGGGGAAACTTCAAGAGACCCAGTACTTC. Protein: CATSRQGKLQETQYF.

This clonotype was found a few times. V gene TRBV5-4 combines with J gene TRBJ2-5; D is tentatively TRBD1 or TRBD2 (5 bases each). V dropped 3 bases and J dropped 5 bases, with 11 bases sitting between them. Looked up from germline, CDR1 is SGHNT and CDR2 is YYREEE (reference sequence). The CDR3 runs 13 residues. The CDR3 loop is CASSSGPDETQYF. The DNA of the CDR3 is TGTGCCAGCAGCTCGGGACCTGACGAGACCCAGTACTTC.

The chain couples TRBV27 to TRBJ2-7; unclear D gene. The V end lost 4 bases, the J end lost 5 bases, and 21 bases lay between the germline ends. CDR3 length: 16 amino acids. CDR1 and CDR2 from the germline V gene are MNHEY and SMNVEV (reference sequence). The CDR3 nucleotides are TGTGCCAGCAGTTCAAACTACCTCCCCGGAGCCCACGAGCAGTACTTC. It yields the protein CASSSNYLPGAHEQYF.

This clonotype has ten or more counts. The chain couples TRBV2 to TRBJ1-6, with a possible D match to TRBD1 (5 bases). Germline V gene data show CDR1 as SNHLY and CDR2 as FYNNEI. This CDR3 is built from 15 residues. V lost 1 base and J lost 6, with 10 bases in between. The CDR3 here is CASSEEGTRNSPLHF. In DNA form, the CDR3 reads TGTGCCAGCAGTGAAGAGGGGACTCGTAATTCACCCCTCCACTTT.

The chain is built from TRBV12-3 or TRBV12-4 and TRBJ2-3; TRBD2 agrees at 12 bases. Unmatched junction bases numbered 4, after V lost 7 bases and J lost 2 bases. The CDR3 sequence is 15 residues long. CDR3 region: CASTWTSGNTDTQYF. The DNA of the CDR3 is TGTGCCAGCACTTGGACTAGCGGGAACACAGATACGCAGTATTTT.

The rearrangement links TRBV12-3 or TRBV12-4 to TRBJ2-7; D could derive from TRBD1 or TRBD2 (7 bases each). V was shortened by 4 bases and J by 1 base, with 11 bases between the two germline ends. This CDR3 spans 14 amino acids. In DNA form, the CDR3 reads TGTGCCAGCAGTTCAGCGGGACAGTCCTACGAGCAGTACTTC. Its protein product is CASSSAGQSYEQYF.

This clonotype was seen only a few times. The V and J genes are TRBV5-1 and TRBJ2-5, with D possibly TRBD1 on 5 matching bases. Deletions cut 0 bases from V and 4 bases from J, with 16 bases between. Germline V gene lookup returns CDR1 SGHRS and CDR2 YFSETQ. The CDR3 extends over 16 amino acids. The CDR3 is CASSLEGAGHGETQYF. Here the CDR3 DNA reads TGCGCCAGCAGCTTGGAAGGTGCAGGGCATGGAGAGACCCAGTACTTC.

This clonotype has a count of ten or more. This chain links TRBV6-5 with TRBJ1-5; a possible D gene is TRBD1 (6 bases). The CDR3 consists of 15 residues. In germline, CDR1 is MNHEY, CDR2 SVGAGI. Deletions cut 0 bases from V and 6 bases from J, with 12 bases between. Here the CDR3 DNA reads TGTGCCAGCAGTTACTCACCGGGGGCGAGTCAGCCCCAGCATTTT. Translating gives CASSYSPGASQPQHF.

This clonotype was recorded many times. V is TRBV6-1 and J is TRBJ2-2, with D perhaps matching TRBD1 or TRBD2 (6 bases each). Germline V lookup: CDR1 MNHNS, CDR2 SASEGT. This CDR3 spans 16 amino acids. The germline V and J ends were trimmed by 6 bases and 3 bases, with 17 bases remaining between them. Written as DNA, the CDR3 is TGTGCCAGCAGCCGTACACTAGGGGGGTACACCGGGGAGCTGTTTTTT. Translating it yields CASSRTLGGYTGELFF.

In nucleotides, the CDR3 is TGCAGTGCCTGGAGTGCGGGACTAGCGGGAGGGGTCTCCTACGAGCAGTACTTC. It codes for CSAWSAGLAGGVSYEQYF. The chain is built from TRBV20-1 and TRBJ2-7; 16 bases align to TRBD2. The CDR3 is 18 residues long. Trimming took 6 bases from V and 0 from J; bases not matched to a gene: 11. Germline CDR1 DFQATT, CDR2 SNEGSKA (reference sequence).

The chain recombines TRBV2 with TRBJ2-7; TRBD1 aligns across 8 bases. CDR1 and CDR2 from the germline V gene are SNHLY and FYNNEI. J lost 4 bases, V lost 8 bases, and 7 bases had no gene match. This CDR3 is 13 amino acids long. The CDR3 protein is CASSETGVYEQYF. Here the CDR3 DNA reads TGTGCCAGCTCCGAGACAGGGGTTTACGAGCAGTACTTC.

J is TRBJ2-4 and V is TRBV20-1, with 7 nucleotides matching TRBD1. This CDR3 is built from 13 residues. Unmatched junction bases numbered 7, after V lost 6 bases and J lost 5 bases. Germline V gene data show CDR1 as DFQATT and CDR2 as SNEGSKA (reference sequence). The CDR3: CSANPGQQNIQYF. The DNA of the CDR3 is TGCAGTGCCAACCCGGGACAGCAAAACATTCAGTACTTC.

This clonotype was picked up many times. The V call is TRBV28, the J call TRBJ1-2; 11 positions agree with TRBD1. There are 14 residues in the CDR3. V trimming: 1 base; J trimming: 10 bases; junction bases outside the gene matches: 5. The germline V gene encodes CDR1 MDHEN and CDR2 SYDVKM. CDR3 protein: CASSLLGQGASYTF. CDR3 DNA: TGTGCCAGCAGTTTATTAGGACAGGGGGCATCCTACACCTTC.